A single sample gave rise to the 29 T cell receptor beta chains below, sequenced in a study of patients and donors after allogeneic stem cell transplantation. TCRdb called the RT-PCR reads again in MiXCR, with one record for every CDR3 protein. Of roughly 40,000 distinct CDR3 sequences listed, roughly 30% are singletons. Specimen: blood, either unsorted or a sorted T cell fraction (not recorded which). Receptors originate from a human donor who was either an allogeneic HSCT recipient or a stem cell or donor lymphocyte infusion donor (not recorded which). It is not recorded whose cells these are; they may come from a transplant donor.

This rearrangement joins TRBV12-3 or TRBV12-4 to TRBJ2-3, with TRBD1 matching 9 bases. The CDR3 extends over 16 amino acids. V shed 2 bases, J shed 0 bases, and the junction held 3 bases outside the gene matches. The CDR3 loop reads CASSLFGTGSTDTQYF. The CDR3 coding sequence is TGTGCCAGCAGTTTATTTGGGACAGGGAGCACAGATACGCAGTATTTT.

This clonotype was counted many times. The chain couples TRBV20-1 to TRBJ2-1, with D unresolved. The V and J ends lost 3 bases and 2 bases respectively, with 14 bases between them. This CDR3 is 15 amino acids long. Per germline, CDR1 DFQATT and CDR2 SNEGSKA (reference sequence). DNA of the CDR3: TGCAGTGCTAGGCCAACAAGAGAGCCCTACAATGAGCAGTTCTTC. This gives the protein CSARPTREPYNEQFF.

The sample holds a few counts of this clonotype. J is TRBJ1-5 and V is TRBV12-3 or TRBV12-4, with D possibly TRBD1 on 6 matching bases. The CDR3 has 16 residues. Trimming removed 7 bases at V and 0 bases at J, with 16 bases between. The CDR3 loop is CASTGRGSGSNQPQHF. CDR3 coding DNA: TGTGCCAGCACCGGCAGGGGCAGTGGTAGCAATCAGCCCCAGCATTTT.

J is TRBJ1-4 and V is TRBV6-6; 9 nucleotides agree with TRBD1. The CDR3 extends over 16 amino acids. After removal of 5 bases from V and 8 bases from J, the junction contained 12 bases not matched to a gene. Per germline, CDR1 MNHNY and CDR2 SVGAGI (reference sequence). CDR3 residues: CASSHLPGQGGEKLFF. The CDR3, as DNA: TGTGCCAGCAGTCACCTTCCGGGACAGGGTGGGGAAAAACTGTTTTTT.

In its sample, this clonotype was seen a few times. A read error is possible here, since a much larger clone lies one base away. V usage is TRBV4-3 and J usage is TRBJ2-7, with unresolved D. CDR1 and CDR2 (germline): LGHNA, YSLEER. This CDR3 has 13 amino acids. CDR3 DNA sequence: TGCGTCAGCAGCCAAGATATCTCCTACGAGCAGTACTTC. The encoded protein is CVSSQDISYEQYF.

This clonotype was seen many times. The chain uses TRBV10-3 and TRBJ1-1, with D unresolved. The length of the CDR3 is 13 residues. Trimming took off 6 bases at V and 11 bases at J, with 19 bases between the two ends. Per germline, CDR1 ENHRY and CDR2 SYGVKD. CDR3 nucleotide sequence: TGTGCCATCAGGGGAGGGCCAGCCCTCCAGGCTTTCTTT. Translating it yields CAIRGGPALQAFF.

This clonotype was observed a handful of times. The chain uses TRBV20-1 and TRBJ2-2; D not certain. Trimming removed 2 bases from V and 8 bases from J, with 21 bases in between. The germline CDR1 and CDR2 sequences are DFQATT and SNEGSKA (reference sequence). The CDR3 has 16 amino acids. The CDR3 spells CSARSLWHTMSGELFF. In nucleotides, the CDR3 is TGCAGTGCTAGATCTCTTTGGCACACAATGTCGGGGGAGCTGTTTTTT.

The V and J genes are TRBV12-3 or TRBV12-4 and TRBJ2-7; TRBD2 matches 11 bases. V lost 6 bases to trimming and J lost 8 bases; unmatched junction nucleotides: 9. This CDR3 contains 14 residues. The CDR3 sequence is CASRILAGEGKQYF. The CDR3 nucleotides are TGTGCCAGCAGGATACTAGCGGGAGAGGGAAAGCAGTACTTC.

This clonotype has only one observation. The chain is built from TRBV3-1 and TRBJ2-7; 13 nucleotides align to TRBD2. The V gene end was trimmed by 2 bases and the J gene end by 4 bases; junction bases not matched to a gene: 5. The germline V gene has CDR1 LGHDT and CDR2 YNNKEL (reference sequence). CDR3 length: 16 residues. CDR3 in DNA: TGTGCCAGCAGCCAAACCCCGGGACTAGCGGGGTACGAGCAGTACTTC. This codes for CASSQTPGLAGYEQYF.

This clonotype has ten or more counts. The chain recombines TRBV7-3 with TRBJ1-2, with D tentatively TRBD1 (5 bases). This CDR3 region has 15 residues. V was pared by 2 bases and J by 6 bases, with 16 bases between. CDR1 SGHTA and CDR2 FQGTGA come from the germline V gene. The CDR3 DNA reads as TGTGCCAGCAGCTTAGGGCCAGGGAAGGCGGATGGCTACACCTTC. Translating it yields CASSLGPGKADGYTF.

Many counts were recorded for this clonotype. J is TRBJ2-3 and V is TRBV27; D remains unclear. V dropped 4 bases and J dropped 0 bases, with 11 bases sitting between them. Germline-derived CDR1 and CDR2 are MNHEY and SMNVEV (reference sequence). The CDR3 consists of 15 residues. In DNA form, the CDR3 reads TGTGCCAGCAGTTCCATGACACTTAGCACAGATACGCAGTATTTT. This encodes CASSSMTLSTDTQYF.

V usage is TRBV29-1 and J usage is TRBJ2-7; no firm D call. The V end was cut by 4 bases, the J end by 2 bases, with 12 bases between. The CDR3 length is 13 residues. Germline assignment: CDR1 SQVTM and CDR2 ANQGSEA. For the CDR3, the DNA is TGCAGCGTTGGGACGGCCTTGACCTACGAGCAGTACTTC. Translating it yields CSVGTALTYEQYF.

This clonotype has ten or more counts. The rearrangement joins TRBV4-3 to TRBJ2-3; D perhaps matches TRBD1 (6 bases). The CDR3 is 16 amino acids. V was shortened by 1 base and J by 2 bases, with 13 bases between the two germline ends. Germline CDR1 LGHNA, CDR2 YSLEER. This CDR3 is CASSQVWKGVTDTQYF. DNA for the CDR3: TGCGCCAGCAGCCAAGTATGGAAGGGGGTCACAGATACGCAGTATTTT.

In this sample, this clonotype turned up once. The chain combines TRBV7-3 with TRBJ2-2; 9 bases map to TRBD1. The CDR3 extends over 17 amino acids. CDR1 is SGHTA, CDR2 FQGTGA, per germline. J gave up 4 bases and V 5 bases, and 11 bases lay outside the gene matches. CDR3 sequence reads: CASSLGTGSLSTGELFF. CDR3 nucleotide sequence: TGTGCCAGCAGCCTAGGGACAGGGTCGTTAAGCACCGGGGAGCTGTTTTTT.

This clonotype occurred a few times. The chain joins TRBV4-3 to TRBJ2-7; 9 positions match TRBD1. This CDR3 region has 15 residues. Germline V gene lookup returns CDR1 LGHNA and CDR2 YSLEER. J lost 2 bases, V lost 1 base, and 3 bases had no gene match. CDR3 region: CASSQGTGATYEQYF. In DNA form, the CDR3 reads TGCGCCAGCAGCCAAGGGACAGGGGCGACCTACGAGCAGTACTTC.

This clonotype appeared many times. The chain couples TRBV20-1 to TRBJ1-4; 7 bases align to TRBD1. The germline CDR1 and CDR2 sequences are DFQATT and SNEGSKA (reference sequence). V lost 4 bases and J lost 6; bases outside the gene matches: 5. There are 13 residues in the CDR3. The CDR3 DNA is TGCAGTGCTAATAGGGACAGTTATGAAAAACTGTTTTTT. It codes for CSANRDSYEKLFF.

This clonotype has just a few counts. V usage is TRBV6-1 and J usage is TRBJ1-5, with unresolved D. Germline lookup yields CDR1 MNHNS and CDR2 SASEGT. V was shortened by 7 bases and J by 7 bases, with 17 bases between the two germline ends. CDR3 length equals 14 residues. The CDR3 sequence is CASKTVSNPQPQHF. DNA of the CDR3: TGTGCCAGCAAAACAGTCTCTAACCCGCAGCCCCAGCATTTT.

This chain links TRBV9 with TRBJ2-7; D perhaps matches TRBD2 (6 bases). Germline CDR1 SGDLS, CDR2 YYNGEE. Trimming took 0 bases from V and 6 from J, leaving 10 bases between them. The CDR3 is 13 amino acids. The CDR3 region has the DNA TGTGCCAGCAGCGTAGCGGGAGTTGGCGAGCAGTACTTC. Amino acids: CASSVAGVGEQYF.

In its sample, this clonotype was seen a few times. The chain couples TRBV29-1 to TRBJ1-2, with 7 positions matching TRBD1. CDR3 length: 13 amino acids. V shed 7 bases and J 4 bases; nucleotides not matched to a gene: 9. Germline V gives CDR1 SQVTM, CDR2 ANQGSEA. The CDR3 protein is CSADNEGAYGYTF. The CDR3 DNA follows: TGCAGCGCAGATAACGAGGGGGCCTATGGCTACACCTTC.

This clonotype was detected only a few times. The chain is built from TRBV27 and TRBJ1-5, with 8 bases lining up with TRBD1. Per the germline V gene, CDR1 is MNHEY and CDR2 is SMNVEV (reference sequence). J lost 4 bases, V lost 4 bases, and 3 bases had no gene match. This CDR3 is built from 14 residues. The CDR3 protein is CASSSGQANQPQHF. Here the CDR3 DNA reads TGTGCCAGCAGTTCGGGACAGGCAAATCAGCCCCAGCATTTT.

The chain carries TRBV6-2 or TRBV6-3 and TRBJ1-1; possibly TRBD1 for D (6 bases). V was trimmed by 6 bases and J by 1 base, leaving 18 bases between them. The length of the CDR3 is 16 residues. CDR1 is MNHEY, CDR2 SVGEGT, per germline. CDR3 sequence (DNA): TGTGCCAGCAGGCCCCACAGGGCGATGGGGAACACTGAAGCTTTCTTT. Residues: CASRPHRAMGNTEAFF.

This clonotype turned up a few times. The chain is built from TRBV9 and TRBJ2-6; D gene uncertain. V was trimmed by 1 base and J by 0 bases, leaving 5 bases between them. Germline CDR1 reads SGDLS; CDR2 reads YYNGEE. The CDR3 has 15 amino acids. The CDR3 region has the DNA TGTGCCAGCAGCGTAAACCCCTCTGGGGCCAACGTCCTGACTTTC. It encodes CASSVNPSGANVLTF.

The chain combines TRBV6-2 or TRBV6-3 with TRBJ2-2; 7 bases are a match to TRBD1. CDR1 is MNHEY, CDR2 SVGEGT, per germline. V was clipped by 8 bases and J by 5 bases; unmatched bases: 17. This CDR3 has 17 residues. The CDR3: CASHPLVGTAVTGELFF. For the CDR3, the DNA is TGTGCCAGCCACCCTCTAGTGGGGACAGCCGTAACCGGGGAGCTGTTTTTT.

The CDR3 is CASSQDKDTQYF. The CDR3 nucleotides are TGTGCCAGCAGCCAAGATAAAGATACGCAGTATTTT. The chain carries TRBV4-2 and TRBJ2-3, with D hard to call. This CDR3 is 12 amino acids long. Trimming shortened V by 0 bases and J by 5 bases, and 3 bases separated the two germline ends. Germline CDR1 is LGHNA and CDR2 is YNFKEQ.

The chain has TRBV6-5 and TRBJ1-1, with 8 bases lining up with TRBD1. Trimming removed 4 bases from V and 4 bases from J; junction bases left unmatched: 2. The CDR3 runs 13 residues. Germline-derived CDR1 and CDR2 are MNHEY and SVGAGI. The CDR3 sequence: CASSFTGGTEAFF. The CDR3 DNA follows: TGTGCCAGCAGTTTTACAGGGGGCACTGAAGCTTTCTTT.

The chain employs TRBV28 and TRBJ2-1; D not resolved. The CDR3 runs to 12 residues. CDR1 and CDR2 (germline): MDHEN, SYDVKM. V gave up 7 bases and J gave up 9 bases, with 13 bases separating them. The CDR3 loop is CASNLMRTEQFF. CDR3 DNA: TGTGCCAGCAACTTGATGAGGACTGAGCAGTTCTTC. Together with reference TRBV28 and TRBJ2-1, the CDR3 gives the full variable domain: DVKVTQSSRYLVKRTGEKVFLECVQDMDHENMFWYRQDPGLGLRLIYFSYDVKMKEKGDIPEGYSVSREKKERFSLILESASTNQTSMYLCASNLMRTEQFFGPGTRLTVL.

The chain recombines TRBV20-1 with TRBJ1-2; D unresolved. The ends were cut back, 6 bases at V and 6 bases at J, with 17 bases in the middle. The CDR3 loop spans 13 amino acids. Looked up from germline, CDR1 is DFQATT and CDR2 is SNEGSKA (reference sequence). CDR3 DNA: TGCAGTGCCCTGAGCGCCCATCAGAATGGCTACACCTTC. Translation: CSALSAHQNGYTF.

The chain employs TRBV11-2 and TRBJ2-3, with D perhaps TRBD1 (6 bases). The CDR3 extends over 15 amino acids. V gave up 6 bases and J gave up 1 base, with 14 bases separating them. The V gene's germline CDR1 is SGHAT and CDR2 FQNNGV. This chain's CDR3 is CASRGGGEGTDTQYF. The CDR3 nucleotides are TGTGCCAGCAGAGGTGGGGGCGAAGGCACAGATACGCAGTATTTT. Looking up the rest from reference TRBV11-2 and TRBJ2-3 gives the full variable domain: EAGVAQSPRYKIIEKRQSVAFWCNPISGHATLYWYQQILGQGPKLLIQFQNNGVVDDSQLPKDRFSAERLKGVDSTLKIQPAKLEDSAVYLCASRGGGEGTDTQYFGPGTRLTVL.

In this sample, this clonotype turned up many times. CDR3 sequence reads: CASSRPGRTTEAFF. The CDR3 nucleotides read TGTGCCAGCAGTCGACCCGGGAGGACCACTGAAGCTTTCTTT. V is TRBV12-3 or TRBV12-4 and J is TRBJ1-1; D gene unclear. V gave up 5 bases and J gave up 4 bases, with 14 bases separating them. This CDR3 contains 14 residues.